These T cell receptor beta chains were read from a single sample in a study of regulatory T cells in long-lasting Graves disease. One entry per CDR3 protein results from TCRdb running MiXCR on the multiplex PCR reads. The profile shows a few hundred thousand distinct CDR3 sequences, roughly a quarter of them singletons. Sample: peripheral blood mononuclear cells (PBMCs), taken when the disease was refractory, from a patient treated with antithyroid drugs. These receptors all stem from a female donor with Graves disease. CDR3s include the opening cysteine and the closing phenylalanine or tryptophan. A D gene is named only where the DNA matches it firmly. The size of a clone is reported for some rows only, either as once, few or many, or as a class for expanded clones.

D gene | clone size | J gene | V gene | CDR3 length | CDR3 DNA | CDR3 protein
- | many | TRBJ2-7 | TRBV7-9 | 13 | TGTGCCAGCAGCTCCCCGTTGGACAGCGAGCAGTACTTC | CASSSPLDSEQYF
- | few | TRBJ2-5 | TRBV7-9 | 14 | TGTGCCAGCAGCCTTGACAGGACCCAAGAGACCCAGTACTTC | CASSLDRTQETQYF
TRBD2 | few | TRBJ2-7 | TRBV20-1 | 15 | TGCAGTGCTAGAGAATACGGGAGGGCCAGCTACGAGCAGTACTTC | CSAREYGRASYEQYF
TRBD2 | many | TRBJ2-5 | TRBV28 | 19 | TGTGCCAGCAGCCGATACACCACAAGTGCGGGAGGGCCTTGGGAGACCCAGTACTTC | CASSRYTTSAGGPWETQYF
- | many | TRBJ1-5 | TRBV6-1 | 17 | TGTGCCAGCAGTACGGCGACAGGCGCCTTCTCAAATCAGCCCCAGCATTTT | CASSTATGAFSNQPQHF
- | - | TRBJ1-5 | TRBV7-9 | 17 | TGTGCCAGCAGCTTACGGTCTCTGGGAAGCGGCAATCAGCCCCAGCATTTT | CASSLRSLGSGNQPQHF
- | few | TRBJ1-3 | TRBV3-1 | 13 | TGTGCCAGCAGCCAATATTCCGGGAACACCATATATTTT | CASSQYSGNTIYF
- | few | TRBJ1-5 | TRBV11-2 | 14 | TGTGCCAGCAGCCAGGACGGGGGCAATCAGCCCCAGCATTTT | CASSQDGGNQPQHF
TRBD1 | few | TRBJ1-1 | TRBV20-1 | 15 | TGCAGTGCCCCCCGGACAGGGGCCCAGGTGGCTGAAGCTTTCTTT | CSAPRTGAQVAEAFF
TRBD1 | few | TRBJ2-7 | TRBV10-3 | 13 | TGTGCCATCCAAAGGGACAGCTCCTACGAGCAGTACTTC | CAIQRDSSYEQYF
- | - | TRBJ2-7 | TRBV20-1 | 15 | TGCAGTGCTCTGGTCCCGGGGACGTTCTCCTACGAGCAGTACTTC | CSALVPGTFSYEQYF
TRBD2 | few | TRBJ2-7 | TRBV5-1 | 15 | TGCGCCAGCAGCTTGGAGGGACTAGTATCCTACGAGCAGTACTTC | CASSLEGLVSYEQYF
- | many | TRBJ2-7 | TRBV20-1 | 15 | TGCAGTGCTAGAGATAGCCAGCGGAGTCCCTACGAGCAGTACTTC | CSARDSQRSPYEQYF
- | - | TRBJ2-7 | TRBV20-1 | 14 | TGCAGTGCTAGGACAGATCCAAGCTCCTACGAGCAGTACTTC | CSARTDPSSYEQYF
TRBD1 | many | TRBJ2-5 | TRBV3-1 | 15 | TGTGCCAGCAGCCAGGAAGACAGGGGCCTAGAGACCCAGTACTTC | CASSQEDRGLETQYF
- | - | TRBJ1-5 | TRBV15 | 14 | TGTGCCACCAGCAGAGGTGACCACGATCAGCCCCAGCATTTT | CATSRGDHDQPQHF
TRBD1 | many | TRBJ1-2 | TRBV27 | 17 | TGTGCCAGCAGTTCCACCTTAGGGACAGGGGGAAGCTATGGCTACACCTTC | CASSSTLGTGGSYGYTF
- | many | TRBJ1-1 | TRBV6-1 | 14 | TGTGCCAGCCAATTCCGGCGGGGGTTCACTGAAGCTTTCTTT | CASQFRRGFTEAFF
- | - | TRBJ1-4 | TRBV27 | 16 | TGTGCCAGCAGTTTTGGGTCTTCGCGAAGACGTGAAAAACTGTCTTTT | CASSFGSSRRREKLSF
TRBD1 | - | TRBJ1-3 | TRBV29-1 | 12 | TGCAGCGCGGACAGGGGGGGAAACACCATATATTTT | CSADRGGNTIYF
TRBD2 | few | TRBJ2-3 | TRBV3-1 | 18 | TGTGCCAGCAGCCAATATCCTAGCGGGAGCCCGAGCACAGATACGCAGTATTTT | CASSQYPSGSPSTDTQYF
TRBD1 | - | TRBJ1-1 | TRBV19 | 14 | TGTGCCAGTACTAAAGTACCGGGACAGGGCGTAGCTTTCTTT | CASTKVPGQGVAFF
- | - | TRBJ2-5 | TRBV27 | 15 | TGTGCCAGCAGTTCCGCGTGGGGGCATGAGGAGACCCAGTACTTC | CASSSAWGHEETQYF
- | many | TRBJ1-4 | TRBV10-3 | 14 | TGTGCCATCAGACCTGGGACCGCTAATGAAAAACTGTTTTTT | CAIRPGTANEKLFF
TRBD1 | - | TRBJ1-2 | TRBV18 | 17 | TGTGCCAGCTCACCACCGTTCCCGGGACAGGAGGACTATGGCTACACCTTC | CASSPPFPGQEDYGYTF
- | - | TRBJ1-1 | TRBV5-5 | 12 | TGTGCCAGCAGCTATTGGGGAGCTGAAGCTTTCTTT | CASSYWGAEAFF
- | - | TRBJ2-2 | TRBV28 | 15 | TGTGCCAGCTGTCGGCGCGACCAACCACCCGGGGTGCTGTTTTTT | CASCRRDQPPGVLFF
TRBD2 | - | TRBJ2-2 | TRBV11-2 | 18 | TGTGCCAGCAGCCCCCTGCGGATAGCGGGAGTTTACACCGGGGAGCTGTTTTTT | CASSPLRIAGVYTGELFF
- | many | TRBJ1-1 | TRBV18 | 15 | TGTGCCAGCTCACCGCCTGCGAGCTTGAACACTGAAGCTTTCTTT | CASSPPASLNTEAFF
TRBD1 | few | TRBJ1-1 | TRBV29-1 | 14 | TGCAGCGTCGCTTCAGGGGGCTGGGGAACTGAAGCTTTCTTT | CSVASGGWGTEAFF
- | once | TRBJ1-5 | TRBV5-5 | 14 | TGTGCCAGCAGCTTGGCCGTAGGGAACCAGCCCCAGCATTTT | CASSLAVGNQPQHF
- | many | TRBJ2-7 | TRBV2 | 13 | TGTGCCAGCAGTGGACAGGCCTCCTACGAGCAGTACTTC | CASSGQASYEQYF
- | many | TRBJ1-5 | TRBV6-1 | 14 | TGTGCCAGCAGTGAGGAACGGACCAATTTGCCCCAGCATTTT | CASSEERTNLPQHF
- | many | TRBJ1-1 | TRBV5-1 | 15 | TGCGCCAGCAGCTTGGATCCAGGGGAGGGCACTGAAGCTTTCTTT | CASSLDPGEGTEAFF
- | many | TRBJ1-1 | TRBV7-8 | 13 | TGTGCCAGCAGCCAGGTCTTTCCCTCTGAAGCTTTCTTT | CASSQVFPSEAFF
TRBD2 | few | TRBJ2-5 | TRBV4-1 | 15 | TGCGCCAGCAGCCCAATCCCCGCGGGAGAAGAGACCCAGTACTTC | CASSPIPAGEETQYF
- | - | TRBJ1-3 | TRBV20-1 | 14 | TGCAGTGCTACTGATGGGAACTCTGGAAACACCATATATTTT | CSATDGNSGNTIYF
- | few | TRBJ1-2 | TRBV6-1 | 14 | TGTGCCAGCAGTCCGGACCCGCCAGGACATGGCTACACCTTC | CASSPDPPGHGYTF
- | many | TRBJ1-4 | TRBV28 | 16 | TGTGCCAGCAGTACCTACTCGGGACGGAATAATGAAAAACTGTTTTTT | CASSTYSGRNNEKLFF
TRBD1 | - | TRBJ2-7 | TRBV5-1 | 14 | TGCGCCAGCAGCCTAAGGACAGGGTTGGACGAGCAGTACTTC | CASSLRTGLDEQYF
- | few | TRBJ1-1 | TRBV28 | 14 | TGTGCCAGCAGTTTTTCGGCGGGGAACACTGAAGCTTTCTTT | CASSFSAGNTEAFF